These T cell receptor beta chains were read from a single sample in a study of OX40 agonist ivuxolimab in advanced cancers. Produced via immunoSEQ multiplex PCR; TCRdb's table is partial and in-frame only. The profile shows some 100,000 clones, approximately 94% of them singletons. The sequencing here drew on CD4+ or CD8+ T cells sorted from blood, taken in a trial of the OX40 agonist ivuxolimab. These receptors all stem from an adult with an advanced solid tumor such as melanoma, head and neck, liver or kidney cancer. Both conserved end residues are part of each CDR3. D genes are given only for firm matches. Where a row states a size, it is once, few, many or the class of an expanded clone; other rows omit it.

V	D	size	J	DNA	CDR3
TRBV5-1	TRBD1	.	TRBJ2-7	TGCGCCAGCAGCAAATCCGGGACAGGGGGCGAGCAGTACTTC	CASSKSGTGGEQYF
TRBV11-2	.	.	TRBJ2-1	TGTGCCAGCAGCTTAGAGGCTGCCGGGACCCTCTCTAATGAGCAGTTCTTC	CASSLEAAGTLSNEQFF
TRBV9	.	once	TRBJ2-1	TGTGCCAGCAGCGTCGGGGGGCCAGATGAGCAGTTCTTC	CASSVGGPDEQFF
TRBV11-2	.	.	TRBJ2-1	TGTGCCAGCAGCTCTCTAGCGGAGGGGGACAATGAGCAGTTCTTC	CASSSLAEGDNEQFF
TRBV30	TRBD1	.	TRBJ2-5	TGTGCCTGGAGTGTCTTAGACAGGGTAGAGACCCAGTACTTC	CAWSVLDRVETQYF
TRBV27	.	.	TRBJ2-7	TGTGCCAGCAGTTTTAGGGGGGGTTACGAGCAGTACTTC	CASSFRGGYEQYF
TRBV2	TRBD1	.	TRBJ1-3	TGTGCCAGCAGTGAAGCGACAGGGCTTCTGAACACCATATATTTT	CASSEATGLLNTIYF
TRBV12-5	.	.	TRBJ1-6	TGTGCTAGTGGTTTGGAATCCTCGGGACACGGGGCGAGCTCCTATAATTCACCCCTCCACTTT	CASGLESSGHGASSYNSPLHF
TRBV20-1	.	.	TRBJ2-1	TGCAGTGCCCCGACATACAATGAGCAGTTCTTC	CSAPTYNEQFF
TRBV7-8	.	.	TRBJ2-1	TGTGCCAGCAGCTTAGCCGGATTAAACTACAATGAGCAGTTCTTC	CASSLAGLNYNEQFF
TRBV7-2	TRBD2	.	TRBJ2-2	TGTGCCAGCAGCTTAGTAAAGGGACTAGCAGTTTACGGGGAGCTGTTTTTT	CASSLVKGLAVYGELFF
TRBV29-1	TRBD1	.	TRBJ1-2	TGCAGCGCGGGGACAGGGGGCCACTATGGCTACACCTTC	CSAGTGGHYGYTF
TRBV5-1	TRBD1	.	TRBJ1-1	TGCGCCAGCAGCGAAGACAGGGTCGGAAGGCGGAACACTGAAGCTTTCTTT	CASSEDRVGRRNTEAFF
TRBV20-1	.	.	TRBJ1-1	TGCAGTGCTAGGGGGGGAACTGAAGCTTTCTTT	CSARGGTEAFF
TRBV9	.	.	TRBJ2-7	TGTGCCAGCAGCGTAGGGTCTAGCGAGCAGTACTTC	CASSVGSSEQYF
TRBV6-5	TRBD1	.	TRBJ1-5	TGTGCCAGCAGTCCACAGGGGGCGCCGAATCAGCCCCAGCATTTT	CASSPQGAPNQPQHF
TRBV4-2	.	.	TRBJ1-1	TGTGCCAGCAGCCCCAAAAGTAGGGGTGGAATAGACACTGAAGCTTTCTTT	CASSPKSRGGIDTEAFF
TRBV29-1	.	.	TRBJ2-7	TGCAGCGTTATTGTGGGGGACTACGAGCAGTACTTC	CSVIVGDYEQYF
TRBV30	TRBD2	.	TRBJ2-1	TGTGCCTGGAGTGTAGGGAGGGATACCTACAATGAGCAGTTCTTC	CAWSVGRDTYNEQFF
TRBV27	.	.	TRBJ1-3	TGTGCCAGCAGTTTAAGGGGCACGGGGAACACCATATATTTT	CASSLRGTGNTIYF
TRBV4-3	.	.	TRBJ1-1	TGCGCCAGCAGCACCCTCGTCCCGAACACTGAAGCTTTCTTT	CASSTLVPNTEAFF
TRBV12-5	TRBD1	.	TRBJ2-6	TGTGCTAGTGGTCTCAGGGGGCCTGGGGCCAACGTCCTGACTTTC	CASGLRGPGANVLTF
TRBV5-4	TRBD1	.	TRBJ2-7	TGTGCCAGCAGCCAGGGGACAGGGAGGAACTACGAGCAGTACTTC	CASSQGTGRNYEQYF
TRBV4-1	.	.	TRBJ1-2	TGCGCCAGCAGCCCCCATATCGCTGGCTCCATTAACTATGGCTACACCTTC	CASSPHIAGSINYGYTF